These 32 T cell receptor beta chains came from one sample sequenced in a study of human T cells and chemical hapten exposure. TCRdb called the RACE reads again in MiXCR, with one record for every CDR3 protein. The repertoire consists of 80,000 to 100,000 distinct CDR3 sequences, with about 8.6% occurring once and the leading ten covering 2.5% to 3.5%. Time point defined: healthy volunteer bleed at 2 weeks. RNA extraction used unfractionated whole blood as the source of total RNA. The sequenced material came from whole blood. The source of these receptors is a female donor in good health. Some clones in this sample may be carry-over from other donors' samples.

The chain recombines TRBV20-1 with TRBJ2-7; D unclear. The CDR3 is 12 amino acids. Per germline, CDR1 DFQATT and CDR2 SNEGSKA (reference sequence). V was pared by 8 bases and J by 2 bases, with 13 bases between. The CDR3 loop is CSFNRLPYEQYF. DNA of the CDR3: TGCAGTTTTAACCGCCTCCCCTACGAGCAGTACTTC.

This clonotype was seen a few times. The J gene is TRBJ1-1, the V gene TRBV5-1, with D unresolved. The germline CDR1 and CDR2 sequences are SGHRS and YFSETQ. With 2 bases removed from V and 3 bases from J, the gap between germline ends came to 8 bases. CDR3 length: 13 amino acids. CDR3 bases: TGCGCCAGCAGCTTTGGTGTGGACACTGAAGCTTTCTTT. It yields the protein CASSFGVDTEAFF.

The chain joins TRBV20-1 to TRBJ2-7, with 7 bases lining up with TRBD2. CDR3 length: 14 residues. V gave up 4 bases and J gave up 1 base; unmatched junction bases: 7. Looked up from germline, CDR1 is DFQATT and CDR2 is SNEGSKA (reference sequence). The CDR3 DNA follows: TGCAGTGCTACACCCCTAGCGGATTCCTACGAGCAGTACTTC. This translates into CSATPLADSYEQYF.

The chain joins TRBV14 to TRBJ2-7; D gene ambiguous. The V end lost 0 bases, the J end lost 2 bases, and 11 bases lay between the germline ends. Germline-derived CDR1 and CDR2 are SGHDN and FVKESK. The CDR3 runs 15 residues. The DNA for the CDR3 is TGTGCCAGCAGCCAAGAGATAGGGCAAGCCTACGAGCAGTACTTC. It specifies CASSQEIGQAYEQYF.

This clonotype was observed a few times. This chain connects TRBV10-3 to TRBJ1-4; D remains unclear. Trimming left V 9 bases short and J 0 bases short, with 5 bases between. The CDR3 is 12 residues long. Germline CDR1 reads ENHRY; CDR2 reads SYGVKD. The CDR3 nucleotides are TGTGCCATATCTGCAACTAATGAAAAACTGTTTTTT. It is translated as CAISATNEKLFF.

Many counts were recorded for this clonotype. The genes are TRBV30 and TRBJ2-1; no clear D. The ends were cut back, 2 bases at V and 6 bases at J, with 8 bases in the middle. This CDR3 spans 12 amino acids. Per the germline V gene, CDR1 is GTSNPN and CDR2 is SVGIG (reference sequence). The CDR3 loop is CAWSLYSNEQFF. The CDR3 DNA is TGTGCCTGGAGTCTCTACAGCAATGAGCAGTTCTTC.

This clonotype was counted at least ten times. The chain has TRBV27 and TRBJ2-7; 10 bases match TRBD1. This CDR3 comprises 14 residues. V lost 4 bases to trimming and J lost 5 bases; unmatched junction nucleotides: 5. The germline gives CDR1 MNHEY, CDR2 SMNVEV (reference sequence). The CDR3 region is CASSSTGGSDEQYF. CDR3 bases: TGTGCCAGCAGTTCGACAGGGGGCTCTGACGAGCAGTACTTC.

This clonotype occurred a few times. The chain has TRBV12-3 or TRBV12-4 and TRBJ2-3; D may match TRBD1 or TRBD2 (5 bases each). V dropped 3 bases and J dropped 6 bases, with 7 bases sitting between them. The CDR3 is 12 amino acids. CDR3 nucleotides: TGTGCCAGCAGTTTGGGGGACGATACGCAGTATTTT. It is translated as CASSLGDDTQYF.

The chain employs TRBV4-2 and TRBJ2-7, with a weak D call TRBD2 (6 bases). Germline V gene data show CDR1 as LGHNA and CDR2 as YNFKEQ. CDR3 length: 16 residues. V was cut by 1 base and J by 2 bases, with 15 bases left in between. The CDR3 sequence is CASSQGHGTVPYEQYF. The CDR3 DNA reads TGTGCCAGCAGCCAAGGCCATGGGACTGTACCCTACGAGCAGTACTTC.

V usage is TRBV6-2 or TRBV6-3 and J usage is TRBJ2-7; TRBD2 matches at 7 bases. The V segment lost 7 bases and the J segment 3 bases; nucleotides outside the gene matches: 3. There are 12 residues in the CDR3. CDR1 and CDR2 (germline): MNHEY, SVGEGT. In DNA form, the CDR3 reads TGTGCCAGCAAAACTAGCGTCTACGAGCAGTACTTC. Its translation is CASKTSVYEQYF.

The CDR3 DNA follows: TGTGCCAGCATCCAGGGATTCTACGAGCAGTACTTC. Residues: CASIQGFYEQYF. The chain recombines TRBV2 with TRBJ2-7; possibly TRBD1 for D (5 bases). CDR3 length: 12 amino acids. Germline loops: CDR1 SNHLY, CDR2 FYNNEI. V lost 7 bases, J lost 3 bases, and 10 bases lay in between.

Many counts were recorded for this clonotype. The J gene is TRBJ2-3, the V gene TRBV20-1; 10 bases map to TRBD2. This CDR3 has 15 amino acids. The V segment lost 2 bases and the J segment 4 bases; nucleotides outside the gene matches: 6. Germline V gene sequence: CDR1 DFQATT, CDR2 SNEGSKA (reference sequence). CDR3 sequence (DNA): TGCAGTGCTAGACCTAGCGGGAGTCTCGCAGATACGCAGTATTTT. Protein product: CSARPSGSLADTQYF.

The chain joins TRBV29-1 to TRBJ1-2, with unresolved D. CDR1 and CDR2 from the germline V gene are SQVTM and ANQGSEA. This CDR3 spans 9 amino acids. Trimming took off 6 bases at V and 7 bases at J, with 6 bases between the two ends. The CDR3 spells CSVNPGYTF. CDR3 bases: TGCAGCGTAAACCCTGGCTACACCTTC. Supplemented by reference TRBV29-1 and TRBJ1-2, the full variable domain reads SAVISQKPSRDICQRGTSLTIQCQVDSQVTMMFWYRQQPGQSLTLIATANQGSEATYESGFVIDKFPISRPNLTFSTLTVSNMSPEDSSIYLCSVNPGYTFGSGTRLTVV.

On this clonotype: It may be a read error: a sequence one base away is much more abundant. V is TRBV7-7 and J is TRBJ2-5, with a tentative D call TRBD1 (5 bases). This CDR3 has 15 residues. Germline V gives CDR1 SSHAT, CDR2 FNYEAQ (reference sequence). CDR3 DNA: TGTGCCGGCAGCCGGCTAACAGGAATCCAAGAGACCCAGTACTTC. This translates into CAGSRLTGIQETQYF.

The chain combines TRBV12-3 or TRBV12-4 with TRBJ2-1, with TRBD2 identical over 10 bases. The J segment lost 8 bases and the V segment lost 6 bases, leaving 7 bases of the junction unmatched. The length of the CDR3 is 14 residues. CDR3 sequence (DNA): TGTGCCAGCAGCTTTAGCGGGAGGAGGGATGAGCAGTTCTTC. Residues: CASSFSGRRDEQFF.

The rearrangement uses TRBV6-5 and TRBJ2-1, with D possibly being TRBD2 (5 bases). Germline values: CDR1 MNHEY, CDR2 SVGAGI. V was trimmed by 3 bases and J by 7 bases, leaving 19 bases between them. The CDR3 runs 16 residues. CDR3 in amino acids: CASSYLFLDSPNEQFF. The DNA for the CDR3 is TGTGCCAGCAGTTATTTGTTTTTGGACTCCCCAAATGAGCAGTTCTTC.

This clonotype was recorded a few times. This sequence joins TRBV6-5 and TRBJ2-1; 8 nucleotides line up with TRBD1. The junction had 8 bases not matched to a gene; V was cut back by 6 bases and J by 7 bases. Germline assignment: CDR1 MNHEY and CDR2 SVGAGI. There are 14 residues in the CDR3. In nucleotides, the CDR3 is TGTGCCAGCAGCCAGACAGGGGATACGAATGAGCAGTTCTTC. Encoded protein: CASSQTGDTNEQFF.

CDR3 residues: CASSLGIGVNTEAFF. The CDR3 bases are TGTGCCAGCAGCTTGGGGATTGGTGTGAACACTGAAGCTTTCTTT. The gene calls are TRBV7-2 and TRBJ1-1; D is uncertain. CDR1 is SGHTA, CDR2 FQGNSA, per germline. The CDR3 length is 15 residues. With 3 bases removed from V and 0 bases from J, the gap between germline ends came to 11 bases.

V is TRBV5-1 and J is TRBJ1-2; D may be TRBD1 (5 bases). V lost 0 bases to trimming and J lost 5 bases, with 11 bases between them. CDR1 is SGHRS and CDR2 is YFSETQ in the germline V gene. The CDR3 consists of 14 residues. CDR3 protein: CASSLGTEGYGYTF. CDR3 bases: TGCGCCAGCAGCTTGGGGACCGAGGGGTATGGCTACACCTTC.

This chain links TRBV28 with TRBJ2-7; TRBD2 aligns across 8 bases. This CDR3 is built from 15 residues. Per germline, CDR1 MDHEN and CDR2 SYDVKM. The junction had 14 bases not matched to a gene; V was cut back by 6 bases and J by 7 bases. CDR3 loop: CASSPPSGPGGEQYF. DNA of the CDR3: TGTGCCAGCAGCCCTCCGTCGGGACCGGGGGGGGAGCAGTACTTC.

This clonotype has at least ten counts. This sequence joins TRBV29-1 and TRBJ2-1; a possible D gene is TRBD2 (6 bases). V was cut by 6 bases and J by 8 bases, with 20 bases left in between. The CDR3 is made up of 14 amino acids. CDR1 is SQVTM, CDR2 ANQGSEA, per germline. CDR3 bases: TGCAGCGTGCGGGGACGCCCCACAGTCCATGAGCAGTTCTTC. As protein: CSVRGRPTVHEQFF.

This chain joins TRBV5-1 and TRBJ1-4, with 9 bases identical to TRBD1. V lost 2 bases, J lost 7 bases, and 6 bases stayed unmatched. The CDR3 totals 15 residues. The germline CDR1 and CDR2 sequences are SGHRS and YFSETQ. The CDR3 loop reads CASSFGRDRVEKLFF. The CDR3 nucleotides are TGCGCCAGCAGCTTTGGCCGGGACAGGGTTGAAAAACTGTTTTTT.

The rearrangement joins TRBV11-2 to TRBJ2-7; 8 bases line up with TRBD1. V lost 2 bases to trimming and J lost 6 bases; unmatched junction nucleotides: 3. Germline V lookup: CDR1 SGHAT, CDR2 FQNNGV. The CDR3 extends over 13 amino acids. In nucleotides, the CDR3 is TGTGCCAGCAGCTTAAGGACAGGGACCGAGCAGTACTTC. This sequence encodes CASSLRTGTEQYF.

CDR3 nucleotides: TGTGCCATCAAAGAGACAGGCGGTAATGAGCAGTTCTTC. Translated, it gives CAIKETGGNEQFF. The gene calls are TRBV10-3 and TRBJ2-1; possibly TRBD1 for D (6 bases). Trimming removed 7 bases at V and 7 bases at J, with 14 bases between. The CDR3 spans 13 residues. Germline assignment: CDR1 ENHRY and CDR2 SYGVKD.

The chain has TRBV28 and TRBJ2-7, with 15 bases that match TRBD2. The CDR3 has 15 amino acids. CDR1 and CDR2 from the germline V gene are MDHEN and SYDVKM. V was clipped by 6 bases and J by 5 bases; unmatched bases: 5. CDR3 amino acids: CASSPGLAGGHEQYF. The CDR3 DNA is TGTGCCAGCAGCCCCGGACTAGCGGGAGGGCACGAGCAGTACTTC.

This clonotype was seen a few times. The CDR3 sequence: CASSLSLAGDNEQFF. The CDR3 DNA is TGTGCCAGCAGTTTATCACTAGCGGGAGACAATGAGCAGTTCTTC. The chain has TRBV28 and TRBJ2-1, with TRBD2 matching 11 bases. After removal of 1 base from V and 5 bases from J, the junction contained 1 base not matched to a gene. The CDR3 sequence is 15 residues long. Germline loops: CDR1 MDHEN, CDR2 SYDVKM.

The chain is built from TRBV7-2 and TRBJ2-3, with a tentative D call TRBD2 (5 bases). The CDR3 spans 16 residues. V lost 5 bases and J lost 4, with 19 bases in between. Germline assignment: CDR1 SGHTA and CDR2 FQGNSA. The chain's CDR3 is CASSAEGKVRSDTQYF. The CDR3 coding sequence is TGTGCCAGCAGCGCAGAGGGTAAAGTCAGGTCAGATACGCAGTATTTT.

This clonotype was counted many times. The rearrangement links TRBV11-3 to TRBJ2-1, with TRBD1 matching 9 bases. The germline gives CDR1 SGHNT, CDR2 YENEEA. This CDR3 has 17 amino acids. Losses at the gene ends were 4 bases for V and 5 bases for J; bases not matched to a gene: 12. For the CDR3, the DNA is TGTGCCAGCAGCTGGGACAGGGTAGGATCGGGCAACAATGAGCAGTTCTTC. As protein: CASSWDRVGSGNNEQFF.

This clonotype has only a few counts. V is TRBV30 and J is TRBJ2-7, with D tentatively TRBD1 (6 bases). Trimming cost V 0 bases and J 3 bases, with 12 bases left between them. The CDR3 spans 14 residues. Germline lookup yields CDR1 GTSNPN and CDR2 SVGIG (reference sequence). DNA for the CDR3: TGTGCCTGGAGTGTACAGGGAGAGTACTACGAGCAGTACTTC. Translated, it gives CAWSVQGEYYEQYF.

This clonotype was seen a few times. The V and J genes are TRBV6-2 or TRBV6-3 and TRBJ2-3, with D uncertain. Per the germline V gene, CDR1 is MNHEY and CDR2 is SVGEGT. V was shortened by 7 bases and J by 3 bases, with 14 bases between the two germline ends. The CDR3 length is 14 residues. The CDR3 coding sequence is TGTGCCAGCACTGGAACTGGCGAGACAGATACGCAGTATTTT. This encodes CASTGTGETDTQYF.

The sample holds many counts of this clonotype. The chain links TRBV6-2 or TRBV6-3 to TRBJ2-1, with 8 bases matching TRBD2. The CDR3 extends over 16 amino acids. After removal of 6 bases from V and 0 bases from J, the junction contained 7 bases not matched to a gene. Germline V gene lookup returns CDR1 MNHEY and CDR2 SVGEGT. Here the CDR3 reads CASSPGSGTSYNEQFF. The CDR3 DNA reads as TGTGCCAGCAGCCCAGGTAGCGGGACCTCCTACAATGAGCAGTTCTTC.

This clonotype was observed a handful of times. This sequence joins TRBV11-2 and TRBJ2-3; the match to TRBD2 covers 10 bases. V trimming: 2 bases; J trimming: 5 bases; junction bases outside the gene matches: 7. Germline values: CDR1 SGHAT, CDR2 FQNNGV. The CDR3 contains 16 residues. CDR3 sequence reads: CASSLLAGGAIDTQYF. The CDR3 bases are TGTGCCAGCAGCTTATTAGCGGGAGGAGCTATAGATACGCAGTATTTT.